The 2 T cell receptor beta chains listed next were all sequenced from one sample in a study of control samples from healthy donors and cancer patients (dated by TCRdb to 2019 to 2021). Preparation of the library involved the immunoSEQ multiplex PCR assay. TCRdb holds this immuneACCESS table with in-frame rearrangements only. Some clones are missing; in checked studies, unresolved V genes explain under half, and the rest has no known cause. This sample lists roughly 30,000 clones; 85% to 95% were detected once. The ten largest clones represent roughly 1.7% of the sample. The sequencing sample was made of PBMCs. Every receptor here comes from a man aged 40-49 years with colorectal cancer.

The chain is built from TRBV7-9 and TRBJ1-2; D gene unclear. The germline V gene encodes CDR1 SEHNR and CDR2 FQNEAQ (reference sequence). The germline V and J ends were trimmed by 1 base and 5 bases, with 11 bases remaining between them. The CDR3 is 14 residues long. The CDR3 is CASSLEGDYYGYTF. The CDR3 DNA follows: TGTGCCAGCAGCTTAGAGGGAGACTATTATGGCTACACCTTC.

V is TRBV4-1 and J is TRBJ1-6; D not certain. CDR3 length: 17 amino acids. The germline V gene encodes CDR1 MGHRA and CDR2 YSYEKL. With 2 bases removed from V and 9 bases from J, the gap between germline ends came to 20 bases. The DNA of the CDR3 is TGCGCCAGCAGCCAAACCGAACTAGGATTGGGGATTTCACCCCTCCACTTT. Its translation: CASSQTELGLGISPLHF.